Listed here are 12 T cell receptor beta chains from one sample, sequenced in a study of blood T cell repertoires in COVID-19. The data were produced by immunoSEQ multiplex PCR, yet TCRdb's version contains in-frame clones alone and is incomplete. The sample lists around 440,000 clones; approximately 90% were seen once. Sequencing was performed on peripheral blood. The receptors were gathered from a woman aged 45-65 years with COVID-19, enrolled during active disease.

V is TRBV5-6 and J is TRBJ2-2; 13 bases fit TRBD2. V was clipped by 0 bases and J by 6 bases; unmatched bases: 2. The germline gives CDR1 SGHDT, CDR2 YYEEEE. This CDR3 is built from 16 residues. DNA for the CDR3: TGTGCCAGCAGCTTGGGGACTAGCGGGGGTCCCGGGGAGCTGTTTTTT. It translates to CASSLGTSGGPGELFF.

This chain joins TRBV5-1 and TRBJ2-1; the D gene is possibly TRBD1 (5 bases). The germline gives CDR1 SGHRS, CDR2 YFSETQ. The V end was cut by 0 bases, the J end by 4 bases, with 14 bases between. The CDR3 is made up of 16 amino acids. The CDR3 DNA follows: TGCGCCAGCAGCTTGGGTTTAAGCCAGGGTTACAATGAGCAGTTCTTC. This codes for CASSLGLSQGYNEQFF.

The chain recombines TRBV6-1 with TRBJ1-4; the match to TRBD1 covers 7 bases. CDR3 length: 15 amino acids. Germline V gene sequence: CDR1 MNHNS, CDR2 SASEGT. The junction had 4 bases not matched to a gene; V was cut back by 3 bases and J by 3 bases. The CDR3 sequence is CASSELTGANEKLFF. The CDR3 DNA sequence: TGTGCCAGCAGTGAGCTAACAGGGGCTAATGAAAAACTGTTTTTT.

The chain is built from TRBV19 and TRBJ2-4, with D perhaps TRBD1 (6 bases). Trimming shortened V by 5 bases and J by 10 bases, and 15 bases separated the two germline ends. This CDR3 comprises 13 residues. Germline V gene lookup returns CDR1 LNHDA and CDR2 SQIVND (reference sequence). CDR3 sequence: CASSPSSGEIQYF. CDR3 DNA sequence: TGTGCCAGTAGTCCGTCGTCAGGGGAGATTCAGTACTTC.

The chain's CDR3 is CASSPRGQGVEKLFF. CDR3 bases: TGTGCCAGCAGTCCCCGTGGACAGGGTGTTGAAAAACTGTTTTTT. The chain carries TRBV28 and TRBJ1-4, with 8 positions matching TRBD1. This CDR3 comprises 15 residues. Germline loops: CDR1 MDHEN, CDR2 SYDVKM. The V and J ends lost 5 bases and 7 bases, in that order; junction bases with no gene match: 9.

This clone was detected only once. The rearrangement uses TRBV5-1 and TRBJ2-1; 9 bases align to TRBD1. CDR3 length: 16 residues. CDR1 is SGHRS and CDR2 is YFSETQ in the germline V gene. With V trimmed by 1 base and J by 7 bases, 9 bases remained unmatched. CDR3 protein: CASSLRIQGASNEQFF. CDR3 nucleotide sequence: TGCGCCAGCAGCTTGCGTATACAGGGGGCGTCGAATGAGCAGTTCTTC.

This sequence joins TRBV5-6 and TRBJ1-3; D is uncertain. V lost 1 base and J 4 bases, leaving 6 bases between the germline ends. The CDR3 extends over 13 amino acids. Germline loops: CDR1 SGHDT, CDR2 YYEEEE. CDR3 sequence reads: CASSLIGGNTIYF. CDR3 DNA: TGTGCCAGCAGCTTGATCGGGGGAAACACCATATATTTT.

This chain connects TRBV12-3 or TRBV12-4 to TRBJ2-7; D unclear. V lost 6 bases, J lost 3 bases, and 12 bases lay in between. The length of the CDR3 is 13 residues. The CDR3 reads CASSLTGFYEQYF. The CDR3 coding sequence is TGTGCCAGCAGCCTTACGGGTTTCTACGAGCAGTACTTC.

The genes are TRBV6-5 and TRBJ1-2; a weak D match, TRBD1 (6 bases). The CDR3 has 13 amino acids. Germline CDR1 is MNHEY and CDR2 is SVGAGI. The V end lost 3 bases, the J end lost 8 bases, and 13 bases lay between the germline ends. The CDR3 nucleotides read TGTGCCAGCAGTTATGTTCAGGGGAGCGGCTACACCTTC. Its translation is CASSYVQGSGYTF.

V gene TRBV7-8 combines with J gene TRBJ1-5; D is perhaps TRBD1 (6 bases). CDR1 and CDR2 (germline): SGHVS, FQNEAQ. V was shortened by 3 bases and J by 8 bases, with 11 bases between the two germline ends. This CDR3 spans 13 amino acids. The CDR3 DNA follows: TGTGCCAGCAGCTTTGCAGGGGCCGAGCCCCAGCATTTT. Translating it yields CASSFAGAEPQHF.

This chain uses TRBV5-8 with TRBJ2-2, with no clear D. Trimming took off 6 bases at V and 2 bases at J, with 14 bases between the two ends. CDR3 size: 15 residues. Germline V gene data show CDR1 as SGHTS and CDR2 as YDEGEE. The CDR3 protein is CASTPRRDNTGELFF. CDR3 nucleotide sequence: TGTGCCAGCACCCCGCGGAGAGACAACACCGGGGAGCTGTTTTTT.

The rearrangement links TRBV2 to TRBJ1-2; D is unresolved. The CDR3 loop spans 15 amino acids. The germline V gene has CDR1 SNHLY and CDR2 FYNNEI. V gave up 4 bases and J gave up 7 bases, with 19 bases separating them. Here the CDR3 reads CASSGQEGWGGGYTF. The CDR3 bases are TGTGCCAGCAGTGGTCAAGAGGGCTGGGGTGGTGGCTACACCTTC.